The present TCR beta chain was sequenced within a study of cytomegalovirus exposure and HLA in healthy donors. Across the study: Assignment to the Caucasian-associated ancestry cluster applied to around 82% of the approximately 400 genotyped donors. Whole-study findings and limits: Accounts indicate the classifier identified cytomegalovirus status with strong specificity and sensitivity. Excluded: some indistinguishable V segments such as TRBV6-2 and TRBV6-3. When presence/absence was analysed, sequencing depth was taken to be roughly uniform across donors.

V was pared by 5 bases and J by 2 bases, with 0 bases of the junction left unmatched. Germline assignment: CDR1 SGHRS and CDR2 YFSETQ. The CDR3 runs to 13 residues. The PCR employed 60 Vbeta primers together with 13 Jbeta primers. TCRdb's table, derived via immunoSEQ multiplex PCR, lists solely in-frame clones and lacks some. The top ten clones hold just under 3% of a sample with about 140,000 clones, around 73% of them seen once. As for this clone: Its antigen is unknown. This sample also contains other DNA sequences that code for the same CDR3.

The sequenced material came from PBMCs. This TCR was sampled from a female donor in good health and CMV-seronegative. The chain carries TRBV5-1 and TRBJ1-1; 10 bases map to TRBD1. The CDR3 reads CASRTGGNTEAFF. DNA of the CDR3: TGCGCCAGCAGGACAGGGGGCAACACTGAAGCTTTCTTT.